The clone carrying this T cell receptor beta chain was seen repeatedly, ten times or more. As for time point: sample taken at primary tumor resection. Without sorting, whole RNA was sequenced from tumor, nontumor lung or frozen PBMC. The record originates from a study of spatial heterogeneity in lung cancer. In TCRdb, the 5' RACE reads were re-called with MiXCR into one record per CDR3 protein. The sample includes about 15,000 distinct CDR3 sequences, 7.5% to 10% seen only once; the top ten take roughly 32%. Trimming stripped 5 bases from V and 0 bases from J, with 11 bases between. Germline assignment: CDR1 SGHTA and CDR2 FQGNSA. This CDR3 is 14 amino acids long.

This clonotype originated in a female donor with early-stage non-small cell lung cancer. This chain links TRBV7-2 with TRBJ2-7; perhaps TRBD2 as D (6 bases). Sequences were derived from PBMCs, sampled at surgery. CDR3 DNA sequence: TGTGCCAGCAGCCCTACTAGCCCCTCCTACGAGCAGTACTTC. It is translated as CASSPTSPSYEQYF.